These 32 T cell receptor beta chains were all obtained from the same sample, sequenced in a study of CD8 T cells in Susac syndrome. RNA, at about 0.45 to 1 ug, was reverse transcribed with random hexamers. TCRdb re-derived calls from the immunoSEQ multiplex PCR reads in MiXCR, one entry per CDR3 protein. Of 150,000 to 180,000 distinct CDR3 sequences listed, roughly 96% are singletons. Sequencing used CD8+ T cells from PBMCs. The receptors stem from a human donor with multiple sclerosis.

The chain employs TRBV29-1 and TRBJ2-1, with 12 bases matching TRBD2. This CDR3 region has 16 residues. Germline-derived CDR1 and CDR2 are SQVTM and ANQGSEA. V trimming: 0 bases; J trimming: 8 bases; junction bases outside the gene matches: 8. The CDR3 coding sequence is TGCAGCGTTGAAGATTTTGGGCCTAGCGGGGGGGATGAGCAGTTCTTC. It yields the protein CSVEDFGPSGGDEQFF.

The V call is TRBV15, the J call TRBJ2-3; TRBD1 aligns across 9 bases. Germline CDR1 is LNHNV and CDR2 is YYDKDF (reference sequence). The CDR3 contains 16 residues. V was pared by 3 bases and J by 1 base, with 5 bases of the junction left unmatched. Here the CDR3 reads CATSSGWTGGTDTQYF. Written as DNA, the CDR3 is TGTGCCACCAGCAGTGGATGGACAGGGGGCACAGATACGCAGTATTTT.

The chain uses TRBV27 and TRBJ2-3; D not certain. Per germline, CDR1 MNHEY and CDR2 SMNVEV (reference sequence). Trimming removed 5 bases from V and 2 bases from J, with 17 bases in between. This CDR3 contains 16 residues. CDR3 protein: CASSPRVWDPTDTQYF. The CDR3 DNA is TGTGCCAGCAGTCCACGCGTGTGGGATCCCACAGATACGCAGTATTTT.

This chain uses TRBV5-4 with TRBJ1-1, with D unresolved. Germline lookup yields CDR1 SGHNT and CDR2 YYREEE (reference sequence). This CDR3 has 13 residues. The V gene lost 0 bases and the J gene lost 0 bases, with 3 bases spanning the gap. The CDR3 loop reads CASSLEVNTEAFF. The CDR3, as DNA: TGTGCCAGCAGCTTGGAGGTGAACACTGAAGCTTTCTTT.

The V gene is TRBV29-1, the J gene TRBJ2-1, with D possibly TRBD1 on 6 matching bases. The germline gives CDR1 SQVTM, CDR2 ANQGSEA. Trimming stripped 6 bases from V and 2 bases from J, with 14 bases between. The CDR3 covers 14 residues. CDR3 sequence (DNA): TGCAGCGTCCAAGGGGCAGGGGCCTACAATGAGCAGTTCTTC. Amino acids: CSVQGAGAYNEQFF.

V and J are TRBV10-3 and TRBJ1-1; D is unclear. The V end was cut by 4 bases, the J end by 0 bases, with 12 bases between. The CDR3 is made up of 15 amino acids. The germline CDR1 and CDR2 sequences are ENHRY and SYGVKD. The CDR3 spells CAISVGEGMNTEAFF. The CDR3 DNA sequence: TGTGCCATCAGTGTCGGCGAGGGAATGAACACTGAAGCTTTCTTT.

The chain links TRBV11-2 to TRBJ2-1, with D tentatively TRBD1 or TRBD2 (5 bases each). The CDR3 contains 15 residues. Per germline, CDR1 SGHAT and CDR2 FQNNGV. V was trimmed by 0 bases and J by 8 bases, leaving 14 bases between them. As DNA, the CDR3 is TGTGCCAGCAGCTTAGATCTCGGCTCGGGACATGAGCAGTTCTTC. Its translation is CASSLDLGSGHEQFF.

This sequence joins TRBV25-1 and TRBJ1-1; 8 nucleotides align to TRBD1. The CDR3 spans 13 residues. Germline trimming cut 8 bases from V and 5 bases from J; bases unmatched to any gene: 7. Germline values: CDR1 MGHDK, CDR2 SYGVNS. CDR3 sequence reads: CASVTGGGTEAFF. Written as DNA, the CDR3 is TGTGCCAGCGTCACAGGGGGTGGTACTGAAGCTTTCTTT.

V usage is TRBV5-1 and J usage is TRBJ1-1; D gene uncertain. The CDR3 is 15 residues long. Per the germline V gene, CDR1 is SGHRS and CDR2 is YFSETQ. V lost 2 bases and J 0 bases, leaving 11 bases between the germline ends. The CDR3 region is CASSFMPAMNTEAFF. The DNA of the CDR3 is TGCGCCAGCAGCTTCATGCCAGCAATGAACACTGAAGCTTTCTTT.

The chain's CDR3 is CALDLNEQFF. The CDR3 DNA follows: TGTGCCTTAGATTTGAATGAGCAGTTCTTC. The chain employs TRBV30 and TRBJ2-1; no reliable D call. Germline lookup yields CDR1 GTSNPN and CDR2 SVGIG (reference sequence). This CDR3 comprises 10 residues. Trimming took 7 bases from V and 7 from J, leaving 8 bases between them.

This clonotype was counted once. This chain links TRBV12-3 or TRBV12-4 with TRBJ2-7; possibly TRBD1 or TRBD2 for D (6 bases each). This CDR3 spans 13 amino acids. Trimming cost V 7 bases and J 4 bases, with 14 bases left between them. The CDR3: CASTWGALYEQYF. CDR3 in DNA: TGTGCCAGCACCTGGGGGGCCCTATACGAGCAGTACTTC.

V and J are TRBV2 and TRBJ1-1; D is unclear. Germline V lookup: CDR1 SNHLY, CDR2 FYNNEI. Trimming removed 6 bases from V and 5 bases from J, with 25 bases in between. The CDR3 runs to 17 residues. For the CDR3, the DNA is TGTGCCAGCAGCGTTTCTATCGACGGCGAGAGAGGGACTGAAGCTTTCTTT. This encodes CASSVSIDGERGTEAFF.

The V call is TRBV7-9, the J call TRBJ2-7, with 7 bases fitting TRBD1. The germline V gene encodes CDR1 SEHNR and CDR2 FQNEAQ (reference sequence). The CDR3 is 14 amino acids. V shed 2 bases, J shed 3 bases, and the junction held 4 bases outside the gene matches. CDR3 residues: CASSLPRDSYEQYF. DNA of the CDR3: TGTGCCAGCAGCTTACCCCGGGACAGCTACGAGCAGTACTTC.

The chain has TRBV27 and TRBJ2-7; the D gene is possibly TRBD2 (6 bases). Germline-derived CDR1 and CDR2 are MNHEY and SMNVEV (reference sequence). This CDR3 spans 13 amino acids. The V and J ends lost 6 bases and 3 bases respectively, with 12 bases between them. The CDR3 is CASRETGDYEQYF. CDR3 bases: TGTGCCAGCAGGGAGACGGGGGACTACGAGCAGTACTTC.

This CDR3 is CSAMAMREGMNTEAFF. The CDR3 coding sequence is TGCAGTGCTATGGCTATGCGGGAGGGGATGAACACTGAAGCTTTCTTT. This chain connects TRBV20-1 to TRBJ1-1, with D tentatively TRBD1 (5 bases). The CDR3 runs to 16 residues. V was trimmed by 4 bases and J by 0 bases, leaving 18 bases between them. The germline V gene has CDR1 DFQATT and CDR2 SNEGSKA (reference sequence).

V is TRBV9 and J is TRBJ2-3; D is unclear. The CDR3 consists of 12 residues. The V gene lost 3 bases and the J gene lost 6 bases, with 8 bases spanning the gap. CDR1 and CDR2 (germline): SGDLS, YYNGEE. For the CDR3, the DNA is TGTGCCAGCAGCGGATTGTTGGATACGCAGTATTTT. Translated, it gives CASSGLLDTQYF.

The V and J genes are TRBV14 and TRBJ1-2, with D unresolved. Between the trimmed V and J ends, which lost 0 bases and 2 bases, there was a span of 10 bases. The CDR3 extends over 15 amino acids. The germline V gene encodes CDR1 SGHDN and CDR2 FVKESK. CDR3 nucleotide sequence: TGTGCCAGCAGCCAAGAGGGAGGCAGCAACTATGGCTACACCTTC. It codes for CASSQEGGSNYGYTF.

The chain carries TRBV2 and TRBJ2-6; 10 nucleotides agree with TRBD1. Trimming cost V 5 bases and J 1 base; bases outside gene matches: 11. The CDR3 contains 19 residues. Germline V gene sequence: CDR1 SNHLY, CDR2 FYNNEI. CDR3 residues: CASSPQVGQGLSGANVLTF. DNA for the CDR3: TGTGCCAGCAGTCCCCAGGTGGGACAGGGGTTGTCTGGGGCCAACGTCCTGACTTTC. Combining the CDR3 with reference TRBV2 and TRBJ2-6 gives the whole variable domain EPEVTQTPSHQVTQMGQEVILRCVPISNHLYFYWYRQILGQKVEFLVSFYNNEISEKSEIFDDQFSVERPDGSNFTLKIRSTKLEDSAMYFCASSPQVGQGLSGANVLTFGAGSRLTVL.

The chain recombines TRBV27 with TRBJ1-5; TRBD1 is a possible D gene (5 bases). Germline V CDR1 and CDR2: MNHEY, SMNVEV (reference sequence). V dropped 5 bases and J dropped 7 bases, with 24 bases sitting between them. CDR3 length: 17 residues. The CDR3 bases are TGTGCCAGCAGTCCCGCCGGGGGGGGATGGGCTGGGCAGCCCCAGCATTTT. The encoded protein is CASSPAGGGWAGQPQHF.

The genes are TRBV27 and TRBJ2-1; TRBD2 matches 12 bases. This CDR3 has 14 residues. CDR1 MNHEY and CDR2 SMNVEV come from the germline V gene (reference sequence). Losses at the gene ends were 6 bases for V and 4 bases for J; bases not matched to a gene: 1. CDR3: CASSGLAGYNEQFF. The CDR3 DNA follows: TGTGCCAGCAGCGGACTAGCGGGGTACAATGAGCAGTTCTTC.

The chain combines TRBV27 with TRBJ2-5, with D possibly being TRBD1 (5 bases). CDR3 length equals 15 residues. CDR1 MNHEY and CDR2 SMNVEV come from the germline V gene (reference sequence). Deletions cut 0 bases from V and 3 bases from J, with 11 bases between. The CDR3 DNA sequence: TGTGCCAGCAGTTTATCCAAACAGGAAAAAGAGACCCAGTACTTC. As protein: CASSLSKQEKETQYF.

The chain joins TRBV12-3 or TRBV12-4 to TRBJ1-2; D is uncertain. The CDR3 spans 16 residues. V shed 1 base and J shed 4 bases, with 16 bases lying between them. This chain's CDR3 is CASSLGNSPLGYGYTF. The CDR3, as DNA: TGTGCCAGCAGTTTAGGAAACAGCCCGCTGGGCTATGGCTACACCTTC.

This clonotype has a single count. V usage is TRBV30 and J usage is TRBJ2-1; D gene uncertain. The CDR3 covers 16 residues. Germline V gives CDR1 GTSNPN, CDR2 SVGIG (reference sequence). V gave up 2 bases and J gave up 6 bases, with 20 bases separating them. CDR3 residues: CAWSTGTGMVGNEQFF. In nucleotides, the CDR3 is TGTGCCTGGAGTACCGGTACGGGCATGGTGGGCAATGAGCAGTTCTTC.

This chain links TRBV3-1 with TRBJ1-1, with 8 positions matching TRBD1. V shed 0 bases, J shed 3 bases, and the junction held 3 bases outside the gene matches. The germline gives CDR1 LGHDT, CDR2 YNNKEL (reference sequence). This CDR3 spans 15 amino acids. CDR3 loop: CASSQDQGADTEAFF. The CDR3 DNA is TGTGCCAGCAGCCAAGACCAGGGGGCCGACACTGAAGCTTTCTTT. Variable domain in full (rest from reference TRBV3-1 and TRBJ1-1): DTAVSQTPKYLVTQMGNDKSIKCEQNLGHDTMYWYKQDSKKFLKIMFSYNNKELIINETVPNRFSPKSPDKAHLNLHINSLELGDSAVYFCASSQDQGADTEAFFGQGTRLTVV.

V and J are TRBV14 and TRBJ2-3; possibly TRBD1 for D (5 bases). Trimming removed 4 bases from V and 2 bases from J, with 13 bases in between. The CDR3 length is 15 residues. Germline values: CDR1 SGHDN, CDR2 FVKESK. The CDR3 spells CASSPIGQITDTQYF. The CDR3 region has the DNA TGTGCCAGCAGCCCCATAGGACAAATCACAGATACGCAGTATTTT.

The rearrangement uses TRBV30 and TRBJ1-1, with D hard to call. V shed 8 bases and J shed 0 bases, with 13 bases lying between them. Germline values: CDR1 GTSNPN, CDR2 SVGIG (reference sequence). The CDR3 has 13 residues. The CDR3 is CAVTGGMNTEAFF. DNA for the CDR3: TGTGCCGTAACGGGCGGAATGAACACTGAAGCTTTCTTT.

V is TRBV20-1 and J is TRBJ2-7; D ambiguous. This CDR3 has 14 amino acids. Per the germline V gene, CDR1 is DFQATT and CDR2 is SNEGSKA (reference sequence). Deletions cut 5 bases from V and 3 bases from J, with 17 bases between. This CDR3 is CSASDGVSDYEQYF. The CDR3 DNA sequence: TGCAGTGCTTCAGATGGGGTATCGGACTACGAGCAGTACTTC.

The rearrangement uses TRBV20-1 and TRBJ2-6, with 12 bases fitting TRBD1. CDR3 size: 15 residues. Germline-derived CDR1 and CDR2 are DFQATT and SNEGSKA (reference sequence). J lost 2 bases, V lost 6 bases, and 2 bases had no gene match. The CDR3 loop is CSAGTGGAGANVLTF. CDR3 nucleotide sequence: TGCAGTGCGGGGACAGGGGGCGCTGGGGCCAACGTCCTGACTTTC.

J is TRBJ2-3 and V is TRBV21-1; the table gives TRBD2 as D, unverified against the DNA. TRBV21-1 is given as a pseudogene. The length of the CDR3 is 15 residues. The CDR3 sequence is CASSKGLAGADTQYF. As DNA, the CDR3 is TGTGCCAGCAGCAAGGGACTAGCGGGGGCAGATACGCAGTATTTT.

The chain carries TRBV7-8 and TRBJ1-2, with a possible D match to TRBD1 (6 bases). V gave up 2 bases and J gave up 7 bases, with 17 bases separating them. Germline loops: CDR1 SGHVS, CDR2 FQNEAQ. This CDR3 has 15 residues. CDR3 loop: CASSLSIGGTTGYTF. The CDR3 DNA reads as TGTGCCAGCAGCTTATCAATTGGAGGGACAACTGGCTACACCTTC.

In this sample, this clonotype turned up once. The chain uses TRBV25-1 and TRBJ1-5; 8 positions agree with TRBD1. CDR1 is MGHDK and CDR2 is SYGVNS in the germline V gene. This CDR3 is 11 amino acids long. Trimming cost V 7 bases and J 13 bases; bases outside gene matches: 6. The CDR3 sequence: CASMDREAQHF. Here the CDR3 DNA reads TGTGCCAGCATGGACAGGGAAGCGCAGCATTTT.

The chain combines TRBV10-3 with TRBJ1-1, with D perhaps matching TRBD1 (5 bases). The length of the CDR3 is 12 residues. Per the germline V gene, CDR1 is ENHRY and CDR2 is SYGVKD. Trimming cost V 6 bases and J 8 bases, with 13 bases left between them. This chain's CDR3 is CAISNRQIEAFF. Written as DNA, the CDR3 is TGTGCCATCAGCAACCGACAGATAGAAGCTTTCTTT.